These 27 T cell receptor beta chains were sequenced from one sample in a study of blood T cell dynamics during melanoma immunotherapy. Described time point: week 3, after first cycle of checkpoint inhibitor. Sequencing used immunoSEQ multiplex PCR; TCRdb keeps in-frame clones, though not all of them. In the table there are 8,500 to 13,000 clones, around 86% of which are singletons. This material consisted of blood, taken from a patient treated with checkpoint blockade. The receptors shown here come from a human donor with melanoma.

The rearrangement joins TRBV29-1 to TRBJ1-3; D is undetermined. V dropped 0 bases and J dropped 2 bases, with 8 bases sitting between them. The V gene's germline CDR1 is SQVTM and CDR2 ANQGSEA. CDR3 length: 14 amino acids. CDR3 protein: CSVEDARAGNTIYF. DNA for the CDR3: TGCAGCGTTGAAGACGCCCGAGCTGGAAACACCATATATTTT.

V usage is TRBV9 and J usage is TRBJ2-3, with D perhaps TRBD1 (6 bases). CDR1 and CDR2 from the germline V gene are SGDLS and YYNGEE. The CDR3 is 15 residues long. V was shortened by 0 bases and J by 6 bases, with 14 bases between the two germline ends. The CDR3 nucleotides are TGTGCCAGCAGCGTAGGAGGGGGTCTCACGGATACGCAGTATTTT. Encoded protein: CASSVGGGLTDTQYF.

The chain uses TRBV27 and TRBJ2-7, with D unclear. CDR3 size: 14 residues. Trimming removed 5 bases from V and 7 bases from J, with 18 bases in between. Germline V CDR1 and CDR2: MNHEY, SMNVEV (reference sequence). DNA for the CDR3: TGTGCCAGCAGTCCTGGATCCTGGCTAGGAGAGCAGTACTTC. Amino acid sequence: CASSPGSWLGEQYF.

V gene TRBV7-3 combines with J gene TRBJ2-1; D is tentatively TRBD1 or TRBD2 (7 bases each). Germline CDR1 reads SGHTA; CDR2 reads FQGTGA. The CDR3 is 16 amino acids. V was pared by 5 bases and J by 6 bases, with 20 bases between. In nucleotides, the CDR3 is TGTGCCAGCAGCGCCGAGGGGGCGGGGGCCCTCAATGAGCAGTTCTTC. As protein: CASSAEGAGALNEQFF. Full variable domain (rest looked up from reference TRBV7-3 and TRBJ2-1): GAGVSQTPSNKVTEKGKYVELRCDPISGHTALYWYRQSLGQGPEFLIYFQGTGAADDSGLPNDRFFAVRPEGSVSTLKIQRTERGDSAVYLCASSAEGAGALNEQFFGPGTRLTVL.

V usage is TRBV11-1 and J usage is TRBJ1-1, with D possibly matching TRBD1 (5 bases). Trimming took 4 bases from V and 1 from J, leaving 13 bases between them. From germline, CDR1 is SGHAT and CDR2 FQDESV (reference sequence). The CDR3 runs to 15 residues. The CDR3 is CASSSNYGGNTEAFF. The CDR3, as DNA: TGTGCCAGCAGCTCAAACTACGGGGGGAACACTGAAGCTTTCTTT. The full variable domain, with the rest looked up from reference TRBV11-1 and TRBJ1-1, is EAEVAQSPRYKITEKSQAVAFWCDPISGHATLYWYRQILGQGPELLVQFQDESVVDDSQLPKDRFSAERLKGVDSTLKIQPAELGDSAMYLCASSSNYGGNTEAFFGQGTRLTVV.

The J gene is TRBJ2-1, the V gene TRBV2; D may be TRBD1 (6 bases). The V and J ends lost 3 bases and 7 bases respectively, with 10 bases between them. CDR1 is SNHLY and CDR2 is FYNNEI in the germline V gene. This CDR3 contains 13 residues. The CDR3 loop reads CASSEGRGNEQFF. The CDR3 DNA follows: TGTGCCAGCAGTGAGGGCAGGGGAAATGAGCAGTTCTTC.

The chain combines TRBV19 with TRBJ2-7; TRBD1 is a possible D gene (6 bases). Germline values: CDR1 LNHDA, CDR2 SQIVND (reference sequence). Trimming took 3 bases from V and 5 from J, leaving 14 bases between them. The CDR3 consists of 14 residues. The CDR3 DNA reads as TGTGCCAGTAGTATGGGGGACAACGGTGACGAGCAGTACTTC. Protein product: CASSMGDNGDEQYF.

The J gene is TRBJ1-4, the V gene TRBV5-5, with 12 nucleotides matching TRBD1. Germline assignment: CDR1 SGHKS and CDR2 YYEKEE (reference sequence). V lost 4 bases and J lost 8; bases outside the gene matches: 9. CDR3 length: 16 residues. The CDR3 DNA reads as TGTGCCAGCAGCCCGGGACAGGGGGCAGAAGGGGAAAAACTGTTTTTT. Its translation is CASSPGQGAEGEKLFF.

The chain carries TRBV19 and TRBJ1-2; no clear D gene. V dropped 3 bases and J dropped 8 bases, with 16 bases sitting between them. The CDR3 sequence is 14 residues long. CDR1 LNHDA and CDR2 SQIVND come from the germline V gene (reference sequence). Here the CDR3 reads CASSISATSMGYTF. The CDR3 region has the DNA TGTGCCAGTAGTATCTCAGCCACCTCTATGGGCTACACCTTC.

The V and J genes are TRBV25-1 and TRBJ1-2; TRBD1 matches 7 bases. V shed 7 bases and J 2 bases; nucleotides not matched to a gene: 4. Germline assignment: CDR1 MGHDK and CDR2 SYGVNS. This CDR3 is 13 amino acids long. CDR3 in amino acids: CASIDRVNYGYTF. The CDR3 DNA follows: TGTGCCAGCATCGACAGGGTCAACTATGGCTACACCTTC.

This clone was detected a few times. J is TRBJ1-3 and V is TRBV7-2; D is undetermined. Germline lookup yields CDR1 SGHTA and CDR2 FQGNSA. Trimming took off 1 base at V and 0 bases at J, with 7 bases between the two ends. The CDR3 loop spans 15 amino acids. CDR3: CASSLGAISGNTIYF. CDR3 bases: TGTGCCAGCAGCTTAGGAGCGATCTCTGGAAACACCATATATTTT.

This chain connects TRBV5-1 to TRBJ1-1; D unresolved. Trimming stripped 4 bases from V and 0 bases from J, with 7 bases between. This CDR3 is built from 13 residues. Per germline, CDR1 SGHRS and CDR2 YFSETQ. CDR3 region: CASSTQMNTEAFF. For the CDR3, the DNA is TGCGCCAGCAGCACCCAGATGAACACTGAAGCTTTCTTT.

The chain employs TRBV7-2 and TRBJ1-2; 12 positions match TRBD1. Per the germline V gene, CDR1 is SGHTA and CDR2 is FQGNSA. Germline trimming cut 5 bases from V and 8 bases from J; bases unmatched to any gene: 9. The CDR3 consists of 15 residues. In DNA form, the CDR3 reads TGTGCCAGCAGCATCTCCGGGACAGGGGGCGCGGGCTACACCTTC. Translated, it gives CASSISGTGGAGYTF. Full variable domain (rest looked up from reference TRBV7-2 and TRBJ1-2): GAGVSQSPSNKVTEKGKDVELRCDPISGHTALYWYRQSLGQGLEFLIYFQGNSAPDKSGLPSDRFSAERTGGSVSTLTIQRTQQEDSAVYLCASSISGTGGAGYTFGSGTRLTVV.

The J gene is TRBJ2-7, the V gene TRBV7-2, with D perhaps matching TRBD2 (8 bases). The length of the CDR3 is 15 residues. Germline loops: CDR1 SGHTA, CDR2 FQGNSA. V was shortened by 5 bases and J by 2 bases, with 16 bases between the two germline ends. CDR3 loop: CASSPSGGQTYEQYF. As DNA, the CDR3 is TGTGCCAGCAGCCCCAGCGGGGGACAGACCTACGAGCAGTACTTC.

The chain combines TRBV6-5 with TRBJ2-7, with D tentatively TRBD1 (6 bases). Germline V lookup: CDR1 MNHEY, CDR2 SVGAGI. The V end was cut by 2 bases, the J end by 5 bases, with 10 bases between. CDR3 size: 13 residues. This CDR3 is CASSYGGLDEQYF. CDR3 nucleotides: TGTGCCAGCAGTTACGGGGGCCTGGACGAGCAGTACTTC.

J is TRBJ1-2 and V is TRBV4-3; no firm D call. Germline CDR1 reads LGHNA; CDR2 reads YSLEER. CDR3 length equals 13 residues. With 1 base removed from V and 7 bases from J, the gap between germline ends came to 10 bases. The CDR3: CASSQAPGLGYTF. The CDR3 nucleotides read TGCGCCAGCAGCCAAGCTCCGGGTCTTGGCTACACCTTC.

This rearrangement joins TRBV10-3 to TRBJ1-5, with 8 bases matching TRBD1. CDR3 length: 14 amino acids. CDR1 and CDR2 from the germline V gene are ENHRY and SYGVKD. Trimming took 4 bases from V and 2 from J; bases not matched to a gene: 1. CDR3: CAISATGGNQPQHF. Written as DNA, the CDR3 is TGTGCCATCAGTGCGACAGGGGGCAATCAGCCCCAGCATTTT.

The V gene is TRBV7-6, the J gene TRBJ2-5, with 14 bases fitting TRBD2. Trimming at V came to 5 bases and at J to 4 bases, leaving 6 bases not matched to a gene. Germline assignment: CDR1 SGHVS and CDR2 FNYEAQ. The CDR3 totals 16 residues. CDR3 region: CASSKGLAGEGETQYF. In DNA, the CDR3 is TGTGCCAGCAGCAAGGGACTAGCGGGGGAGGGAGAGACCCAGTACTTC.

This chain uses TRBV25-1 with TRBJ1-1; TRBD1 matches 10 bases. The junction had 9 bases not matched to a gene; V was cut back by 7 bases and J by 7 bases. CDR1 is MGHDK, CDR2 SYGVNS, per germline. The CDR3 runs 14 residues. CDR3 sequence (DNA): TGTGCCAGCACCCGGACAGGGGGTCCTTATGAAGCTTTCTTT. Translated: CASTRTGGPYEAFF.

This chain connects TRBV4-1 to TRBJ1-4, with 9 bases lining up with TRBD1. CDR1 is MGHRA and CDR2 is YSYEKL in the germline V gene. The CDR3 has 15 residues. The ends lost 1 base at V and 8 bases at J; junction bases unmatched: 5. The chain's CDR3 is CASSQAGQGREKLFF. In DNA, the CDR3 is TGCGCCAGCAGCCAAGCGGGACAGGGTCGGGAAAAACTGTTTTTT.

The V call is TRBV29-1, the J call TRBJ2-5; TRBD2 agrees at 12 bases. This CDR3 is 14 amino acids long. Germline loops: CDR1 SQVTM, CDR2 ANQGSEA. The J segment lost 7 bases and the V segment lost 7 bases, leaving 10 bases of the junction unmatched. The chain's CDR3 is CSAQTSGGQGTQYF. DNA for the CDR3: TGCAGCGCGCAGACTAGCGGGGGTCAGGGGACCCAGTACTTC.

The J gene is TRBJ1-1, the V gene TRBV6-5; tentative D call: TRBD1 (6 bases). Germline V gene sequence: CDR1 MNHEY, CDR2 SVGAGI. The CDR3 runs 15 residues. V lost 6 bases, J lost 4 bases, and 18 bases lay in between. CDR3 residues: CASSPSGDLATEAFF. CDR3 DNA sequence: TGTGCCAGCAGCCCATCAGGGGACCTGGCCACTGAAGCTTTCTTT.

V and J are TRBV6-6 and TRBJ1-1; TRBD1 matches 7 bases. This CDR3 region has 14 residues. V lost 7 bases to trimming and J lost 5 bases; unmatched junction nucleotides: 10. Germline lookup yields CDR1 MNHNY and CDR2 SVGAGI (reference sequence). This CDR3 is CASTRKQGTTEAFF. The CDR3 DNA follows: TGTGCCAGCACGCGGAAACAGGGGACAACTGAAGCTTTCTTT.

The chain carries TRBV19 and TRBJ1-4; the D gene is possibly TRBD1 (5 bases). Trimming pared 5 bases from V and 4 bases from J, leaving 14 bases between. There are 15 residues in the CDR3. From germline, CDR1 is LNHDA and CDR2 SQIVND (reference sequence). Written as DNA, the CDR3 is TGTGCCAGTAGTCTCTTGGGACCGATTAATGAAAAACTGTTTTTT. Encoded protein: CASSLLGPINEKLFF. Looking up the rest from reference TRBV19 and TRBJ1-4 gives the full variable domain: DGGITQSPKYLFRKEGQNVTLSCEQNLNHDAMYWYRQDPGQGLRLIYYSQIVNDFQKGDIAEGYSVSREKKESFPLTVTSAQKNPTAFYLCASSLLGPINEKLFFGSGTQLSVL.

The chain uses TRBV4-1 and TRBJ2-5; perhaps D is TRBD1 or TRBD2 (5 bases each). The CDR3 length is 15 residues. The V gene lost 1 base and the J gene lost 5 bases, with 14 bases spanning the gap. Germline V CDR1 and CDR2: MGHRA, YSYEKL. This CDR3 is CASSQGETVGETQYF. The CDR3 DNA reads as TGCGCCAGCAGCCAAGGGGAGACAGTGGGGGAGACCCAGTACTTC.

J is TRBJ1-3 and V is TRBV7-2; D gene uncertain. CDR3 length: 14 amino acids. Trimming removed 2 bases at V and 2 bases at J, with 7 bases between. CDR1 is SGHTA, CDR2 FQGNSA, per germline. The CDR3: CASSLSSPGNTIYF. In nucleotides, the CDR3 is TGTGCCAGCAGCTTAAGCTCCCCTGGAAACACCATATATTTT.

The chain links TRBV9 to TRBJ2-3, with D maybe TRBD1 (6 bases). V was cut by 3 bases and J by 0 bases, with 11 bases left in between. The CDR3 has 15 residues. Germline values: CDR1 SGDLS, CDR2 YYNGEE. The CDR3 DNA reads TGTGCCAGCAGCGGAACAGGGACAAGCACAGATACGCAGTATTTT. Amino acid sequence: CASSGTGTSTDTQYF.